Sequencing of this TCR beta chain was carried out in a study of blood T cell repertoires in COVID-19. Across the whole study: From the United States, Italy and Spain came samples of acute and convalescent COVID-19. Nucleic acid was either cDNA or gDNA, and it came from T cells, B-cell-depleted T cells, or PBMCs.

Trimming took 1 base from V and 8 from J; bases not matched to a gene: 12. Germline V CDR1 and CDR2: SGHTA, FQGNSA. This CDR3 has 18 residues. Authors' analysis steps: Estimated nucleated cell counts came from reference gene primer amplification. Assay used: immunoSEQ multiplex PCR; TCRdb lists only in-frame clones, some missing. That table is the source of V, J and clone size, and D and trimming were worked out from the DNA. The sample has 300,000 or so clones; about 91% are singletons. The source of this sequence is a young woman who had recovered from COVID-19. The sequenced material came from peripheral blood. This chain links TRBV7-2 with TRBJ2-2; 11 positions agree with TRBD2. CDR3 nucleotides: TGTGCCAGCAGCTTAGTATCCCTAGCGGGGGGACAAACGGGGGAGCTGTTTTTT. Amino acid sequence: CASSLVSLAGGQTGELFF.